This T cell receptor (beta chain) was profiled in a study of CXCR3-negative and CXCR3-positive naive CD8 T cells. In preparing the TRB cDNA libraries, 5' RACE with UMI labels was used. Each CDR3 protein gets one entry in TCRdb, which reprocessed the 5' RACE reads and gives no DNA. The listing records more than 45,000 distinct CDR3 sequences. The sequenced sample consisted of naive CXCR3- CD8+ T cells from blood. Subset specified: CD45RO-CCR7+CD27+CD95- naive CD8+ T cells lacking CXCR3 (TNR3-). The sequence came from a human donor in good health. Some clones in this sample may be carry-over from other donors' samples.

CDR3 loop: CSARSLAGGLNEQFF. The chain carries TRBV20-1 and TRBJ2-1; TCRdb lists TRBD2, though no DNA is available to test this call. The CDR3 has 15 amino acids. In germline, CDR1 is DFQATT, CDR2 SNEGSKA (reference sequence).